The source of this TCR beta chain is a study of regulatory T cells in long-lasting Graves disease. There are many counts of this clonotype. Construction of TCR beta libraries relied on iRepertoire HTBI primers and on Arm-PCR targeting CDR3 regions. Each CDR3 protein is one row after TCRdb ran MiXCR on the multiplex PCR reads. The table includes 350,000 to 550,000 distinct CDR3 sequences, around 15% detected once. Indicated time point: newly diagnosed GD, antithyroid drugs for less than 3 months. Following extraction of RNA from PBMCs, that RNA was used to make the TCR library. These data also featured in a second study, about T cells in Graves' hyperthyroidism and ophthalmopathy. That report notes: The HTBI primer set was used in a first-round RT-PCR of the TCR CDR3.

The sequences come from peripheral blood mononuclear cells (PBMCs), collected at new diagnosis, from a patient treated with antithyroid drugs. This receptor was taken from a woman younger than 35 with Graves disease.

The CDR3 nucleotides are TGTGCCAGCAGCTCAGGGGGCAGCTCCTACAATGAGCAGTTCTTC. As protein: CASSSGGSSYNEQFF. The chain combines TRBV7-2 with TRBJ2-1, with 8 bases lining up with TRBD1. Germline CDR1 and CDR2: SGHTA and FQGNSA. The CDR3 covers 15 residues. J gave up 0 bases and V 4 bases, and 2 bases lay outside the gene matches.